The 9 T cell receptor beta chains in this list originate from one sample, sequenced in a study of cytomegalovirus exposure and HLA in healthy donors. With 60 Vbeta and 13 Jbeta primers, the PCR was carried out. Sequencing was performed with immunoSEQ multiplex PCR; in TCRdb, only in-frame clones are kept and a portion is missing. The data hold fewer than 200,000 clones, with 75% observed a single time. The sample taken for sequencing was PBMCs. All receptors come from a woman between 50 and 59 years old in good health and CMV-seropositive.

CDR3 residues: CASSLDPGAANTEAFF. CDR3 sequence (DNA): TGCGCCAGCAGCTTGGACCCAGGGGCCGCAAACACTGAAGCTTTCTTT. The rearrangement links TRBV5-1 to TRBJ1-1, with D possibly being TRBD1 (6 bases). V was pared by 0 bases and J by 2 bases, with 14 bases between. The CDR3 contains 16 residues. Germline CDR1 and CDR2: SGHRS and YFSETQ.

The chain joins TRBV2 to TRBJ2-1; the D is unclear. Germline assignment: CDR1 SNHLY and CDR2 FYNNEI. Trimming shortened V by 7 bases and J by 4 bases, and 5 bases separated the two germline ends. The CDR3 loop spans 11 amino acids. This CDR3 reads CASNSYNEQFF. Written as DNA, the CDR3 is TGTGCCAGCAACAGTTACAATGAGCAGTTCTTC.

In this sample, this clone turned up a few times. This same CDR3 is encoded by further DNA sequences in the sample. This chain links TRBV7-9 with TRBJ2-7, with 11 bases identical to TRBD1. The CDR3 runs to 14 residues. Per the germline V gene, CDR1 is SEHNR and CDR2 is FQNEAQ (reference sequence). V lost 5 bases to trimming and J lost 3 bases; unmatched junction nucleotides: 3. DNA of the CDR3: TGTGCCAGCAGCCGGACAGGGGGCGACTACGAGCAGTACTTC. Amino acids: CASSRTGGDYEQYF.

CDR3 in DNA: TGTGCCAGCAGCTCAGGGGTTCTAAACGTCTACGAGCAGTACTTC. Residues: CASSSGVLNVYEQYF. The chain combines TRBV5-5 with TRBJ2-7, with D possibly TRBD1 on 6 matching bases. Germline values: CDR1 SGHKS, CDR2 YYEKEE (reference sequence). V lost 3 bases and J lost 3, with 16 bases in between. The CDR3 has 15 residues.

The CDR3 loop is CASSLYPVAGEETQYF. The CDR3 DNA reads as TGTGCCAGCAGTTTATACCCCGTGGCAGGGGAAGAGACCCAGTACTTC. The chain uses TRBV27 and TRBJ2-5; the D gene is possibly TRBD1 (6 bases). Between the trimmed V and J ends, which lost 1 base and 3 bases, there was a span of 15 bases. CDR3 size: 16 residues. Looked up from germline, CDR1 is MNHEY and CDR2 is SMNVEV (reference sequence).

The J gene is TRBJ2-5, the V gene TRBV29-1; 7 positions match TRBD2. J lost 3 bases, V lost 6 bases, and 1 base had no gene match. The CDR3 spans 11 residues. The germline V gene encodes CDR1 SQVTM and CDR2 ANQGSEA. The CDR3 bases are TGCAGCGTCCTAGCGGAAGAGACCCAGTACTTC. The encoded protein is CSVLAEETQYF.

The chain combines TRBV28 with TRBJ1-4, with D tentatively TRBD1 (6 bases). The CDR3 contains 14 residues. Per the germline V gene, CDR1 is MDHEN and CDR2 is SYDVKM. The V end lost 4 bases, the J end lost 8 bases, and 14 bases lay between the germline ends. The CDR3 nucleotides read TGTGCCAGCAGTTCTCCACAGGGATGGGAAAAACTGTTTTTT. Protein sequence: CASSSPQGWEKLFF.

The chain joins TRBV9 to TRBJ2-5; the match to TRBD1 covers 12 bases. The CDR3 length is 16 residues. Germline V gene lookup returns CDR1 SGDLS and CDR2 YYNGEE. The J segment lost 5 bases and the V segment lost 0 bases, leaving 5 bases of the junction unmatched. The CDR3 DNA sequence: TGTGCCAGCAGCGTAGAGGGGACAGGGGGCTTGGAGACCCAGTACTTC. As protein: CASSVEGTGGLETQYF.

This clone has just one count. This chain joins TRBV6-6 and TRBJ2-2, with D uncertain. V shed 0 bases and J shed 6 bases, with 14 bases lying between them. The CDR3 has 16 amino acids. Germline CDR1 reads MNHNY; CDR2 reads SVGAGI (reference sequence). The CDR3 spells CASSYSIASSAGELFF. The CDR3, as DNA: TGTGCCAGCAGTTACTCGATTGCCTCGTCGGCCGGGGAGCTGTTTTTT.